The 14 T cell receptor beta chains given below trace back to one sample, sequenced in a study of cytomegalovirus exposure and HLA in healthy donors. The PCR had 60 Vbeta and 13 Jbeta primers. Repertoires were generated with immunoSEQ multiplex PCR, while TCRdb's copy carries only in-frame clones and drops some. The sample lists approximately 110,000 clones, 9.5% to 15% seen once, with approximately 15% in the top ten. The sequencing input was PBMCs. These receptors were taken from a man between 35 and 55 years old in good health and CMV-seropositive.

This clone was recorded a few times. This chain links TRBV9 with TRBJ2-7; D might be TRBD2 (6 bases). Germline V lookup: CDR1 SGDLS, CDR2 YYNGEE. V was cut by 4 bases and J by 7 bases, with 18 bases left in between. The CDR3 loop spans 14 amino acids. In nucleotides, the CDR3 is TGTGCCAGCAGCCCCCGCGGCGGGACGGATGAGCAGTACTTC. This codes for CASSPRGGTDEQYF.

CDR3 DNA sequence: TGTGCCAGCAAGGGGCAGGGGGTTGTTGAAGCTTTCTTT. It is translated as CASKGQGVVEAFF. The chain uses TRBV6-5 and TRBJ1-1, with TRBD1 matching over 7 bases. The CDR3 is made up of 13 amino acids. The V segment lost 7 bases and the J segment 7 bases; nucleotides outside the gene matches: 9. CDR1 and CDR2 (germline): MNHEY, SVGAGI.

V gene TRBV19 combines with J gene TRBJ1-1; the D gene is possibly TRBD1 (5 bases). CDR1 LNHDA and CDR2 SQIVND come from the germline V gene (reference sequence). The CDR3 covers 14 residues. The V gene lost 9 bases and the J gene lost 0 bases, with 14 bases spanning the gap. The CDR3 sequence is CASRDRGVNTEAFF. DNA for the CDR3: TGTGCCAGCCGGGACCGGGGGGTGAACACTGAAGCTTTCTTT. The full variable domain, with the rest looked up from reference TRBV19 and TRBJ1-1, is DGGITQSPKYLFRKEGQNVTLSCEQNLNHDAMYWYRQDPGQGLRLIYYSQIVNDFQKGDIAEGYSVSREKKESFPLTVTSAQKNPTAFYLCASRDRGVNTEAFFGQGTRLTVV.

A few counts support this clone. The chain carries TRBV5-1 and TRBJ2-3; TRBD2 matches at 7 bases. In germline, CDR1 is SGHRS, CDR2 YFSETQ. CDR3 length: 15 amino acids. The V gene end was trimmed by 4 bases and the J gene end by 3 bases; junction bases not matched to a gene: 8. The CDR3, as DNA: TGCGCCAGCAGCCTGCAGGGACTAAATACAGATACGCAGTATTTT. The encoded protein is CASSLQGLNTDTQYF.

The gene calls are TRBV11-2 and TRBJ2-2; TRBD2 aligns across 8 bases. CDR3 length: 16 amino acids. V shed 5 bases, J shed 2 bases, and the junction held 7 bases outside the gene matches. Germline-derived CDR1 and CDR2 are SGHAT and FQNNGV. CDR3 amino acids: CASSRNSGINTGELFF. DNA for the CDR3: TGTGCCAGCAGCAGGAATAGCGGGATTAACACCGGGGAGCTGTTTTTT.

This clone was seen a few times. The gene calls are TRBV7-2 and TRBJ2-5, with TRBD2 identical over 11 bases. The J call may be incorrect, as the DNA end agrees better with TRBJ2-7. The CDR3 consists of 15 residues. Germline assignment: CDR1 SGHTA and CDR2 FQGNSA. The CDR3 protein is CASSPTSGSQYEQYF. The CDR3 DNA follows: TGTGCCAGCAGTCCAACTAGCGGGAGTCAGTACGAGCAGTACTTC.

This clone was counted between two and nine times. The chain uses TRBV5-1 and TRBJ2-7; 12 bases match TRBD2. This CDR3 comprises 15 residues. Germline V gene sequence: CDR1 SGHRS, CDR2 YFSETQ. Trimming at V came to 4 bases and at J to 2 bases, leaving 4 bases not matched to a gene. CDR3 bases: TGCGCCAGCAGCCCTCTAGCGGGAGGGCCCTACGAGCAGTACTTC. Amino acid sequence: CASSPLAGGPYEQYF.

This clone was seen only a few times. V and J are TRBV27 and TRBJ2-7; tentatively, D is TRBD1 (5 bases). The germline V gene encodes CDR1 MNHEY and CDR2 SMNVEV (reference sequence). V gave up 2 bases and J gave up 3 bases, with 11 bases separating them. The CDR3 consists of 14 residues. CDR3 nucleotides: TGTGCCAGCAGTTTAAGGGGCGCTGGCTACGAGCAGTACTTC. Its protein product is CASSLRGAGYEQYF.

This clone was seen more than once but under ten times. The chain links TRBV29-1 to TRBJ2-5; 7 bases align to TRBD1. From germline, CDR1 is SQVTM and CDR2 ANQGSEA. Trimming took 6 bases from V and 2 from J; bases not matched to a gene: 3. The CDR3 is 12 residues long. CDR3 sequence reads: CSVGDRQETQYF. In DNA form, the CDR3 reads TGCAGCGTCGGGGACAGACAAGAGACCCAGTACTTC.

This clone was seen a handful of times. The chain is built from TRBV27 and TRBJ2-7; the D is unclear. Germline V CDR1 and CDR2: MNHEY, SMNVEV (reference sequence). Trimming pared 9 bases from V and 9 bases from J, leaving 15 bases between. CDR3 length equals 11 residues. CDR3 DNA: TGTGCCAGTATAGGCCAGACGGGGCAGTACTTC. This encodes CASIGQTGQYF.

A few counts support this clone. This chain connects TRBV7-2 to TRBJ2-5; D is perhaps TRBD2 (6 bases). The V end lost 5 bases, the J end lost 2 bases, and 12 bases lay between the germline ends. Germline CDR1 SGHTA, CDR2 FQGNSA. CDR3 length: 14 residues. The CDR3 DNA sequence: TGTGCCAGCAGCCGGTCGGGGGTACAAGAGACCCAGTACTTC. It encodes CASSRSGVQETQYF.

This clone was detected only a few times. The genes are TRBV6-1 and TRBJ2-7; 12 bases are shared with TRBD2. CDR3 size: 14 residues. From germline, CDR1 is MNHNS and CDR2 SASEGT. V was pared by 10 bases and J by 2 bases, with 6 bases of the junction left unmatched. The CDR3 region is CAIWTSGTTYEQYF. The CDR3 nucleotides are TGTGCCATTTGGACTAGCGGGACCACCTACGAGCAGTACTTC.

The chain combines TRBV29-1 with TRBJ2-3, with 13 bases fitting TRBD2. CDR1 is SQVTM and CDR2 is ANQGSEA in the germline V gene. V lost 7 bases, J lost 6 bases, and 4 bases stayed unmatched. This CDR3 has 13 amino acids. The CDR3 loop reads CSGGTSGTDTQYF. The CDR3 DNA follows: TGCAGCGGCGGGACTAGCGGGACGGATACGCAGTATTTT.

The CDR3: CASSQHNRGNTEAFF. CDR3 nucleotides: TGCGCCAGCAGCCAACACAACAGGGGAAACACTGAAGCTTTCTTT. V usage is TRBV4-3 and J usage is TRBJ1-1; 7 bases align to TRBD1. V dropped 2 bases and J dropped 2; count of bases not matched to a gene: 5. This CDR3 has 15 residues. Germline-derived CDR1 and CDR2 are LGHNA and YSLEER.